These 7 T cell receptor beta chains were sequenced from one sample in a study of PD-1 blockade in classical Hodgkin lymphoma. Time point specified: cycle 4 day 1 (C4D1), after more than five weeks of nivolumab. Autologous stem cell transplantation was followed by relapse in every patient, and brentuximab vedotin exposure varied. Sequenced by immunoSEQ multiplex PCR; TCRdb stores in-frame clones only, minus some. The table records some 20,000 clones, around 82% of them present only once. The source material was peripheral blood mononuclear cells (PBMCs), sampled before the fourth cycle of nivolumab. The source of these receptors is a human donor with classical Hodgkin lymphoma.

J is TRBJ2-2 and V is TRBV11-2; D is perhaps TRBD1 (6 bases). Germline V gene data show CDR1 as SGHAT and CDR2 as FQNNGV. This CDR3 has 14 residues. V was cut by 3 bases and J by 4 bases, with 9 bases left in between. CDR3 protein: CASSLDRFTGELFF. The CDR3 bases are TGTGCCAGCAGCTTGGACAGATTCACCGGGGAGCTGTTTTTT. Full variable domain (rest looked up from reference TRBV11-2 and TRBJ2-2): EAGVAQSPRYKIIEKRQSVAFWCNPISGHATLYWYQQILGQGPKLLIQFQNNGVVDDSQLPKDRFSAERLKGVDSTLKIQPAKLEDSAVYLCASSLDRFTGELFFGEGSRLTVL.

The rearrangement links TRBV6-6 to TRBJ1-1, with a weak D call TRBD1 (5 bases). Germline V gene lookup returns CDR1 MNHNY and CDR2 SVGAGI (reference sequence). This CDR3 spans 14 amino acids. The germline V and J ends were trimmed by 5 bases and 3 bases, with 13 bases remaining between them. CDR3 nucleotide sequence: TGTGCCAGCAGTCCCCTGGGACGTTACACTGAAGCTTTCTTT. Translating it yields CASSPLGRYTEAFF.

V is TRBV14 and J is TRBJ1-2; D is possibly TRBD1 (5 bases). V dropped 2 bases and J dropped 3 bases, with 13 bases sitting between them. The germline gives CDR1 SGHDN, CDR2 FVKESK. CDR3 length: 15 amino acids. The CDR3 sequence: CASSQNAGTYYGYTF. DNA for the CDR3: TGTGCCAGCAGCCAAAACGCGGGGACCTACTATGGCTACACCTTC.

V usage is TRBV10-2 and J usage is TRBJ2-4, with D unclear. CDR1 and CDR2 from the germline V gene are WSHSY and SAAADI. The CDR3 length is 14 residues. V was cut by 3 bases and J by 2 bases, with 8 bases left in between. The CDR3 DNA reads TGCGCCAGCAGTGATCGACTCCCCAAAAACATTCAGTACTTC. Residues: CASSDRLPKNIQYF.

The rearrangement uses TRBV19 and TRBJ1-5; no firm D call. Looked up from germline, CDR1 is LNHDA and CDR2 is SQIVND (reference sequence). V gave up 5 bases and J gave up 9 bases, with 11 bases separating them. CDR3 length: 12 amino acids. This CDR3 reads CASSFTSMPQHF. DNA for the CDR3: TGTGCCAGTAGTTTTACCTCGATGCCCCAGCATTTT.

Notes on this clone: Relative to the germline gene, one junction end is altered; a read error may explain this. The chain joins TRBV28 to TRBJ1-6; D call uncertain. This CDR3 spans 11 amino acids. Germline V gene sequence: CDR1 MDHEN, CDR2 SYDVKM. This CDR3 is CASSSNPPLHF. The CDR3 DNA follows: TGTGCCAGCAGCTCTAATCCACCCCTCCACTTT. Full variable domain (outside the CDR3, taken from reference TRBV28 and TRBJ1-6): DVKVTQSSRYLVKRTGEKVFLECVQDMDHENMFWYRQDPGLGLRLIYFSYDVKMKEKGDIPEGYSVSREKKERFSLILESASTNQTSMYLCASSSNPPLHFGNGTRLTVT.

V is TRBV7-2 and J is TRBJ2-5; D gene ambiguous. The V gene lost 3 bases and the J gene lost 5 bases, with 7 bases spanning the gap. This CDR3 has 12 residues. The germline V gene has CDR1 SGHTA and CDR2 FQGNSA. In DNA form, the CDR3 reads TGTGCCAGCAGCTTCCAGTCTGAGACCCAGTACTTC. This sequence encodes CASSFQSETQYF.